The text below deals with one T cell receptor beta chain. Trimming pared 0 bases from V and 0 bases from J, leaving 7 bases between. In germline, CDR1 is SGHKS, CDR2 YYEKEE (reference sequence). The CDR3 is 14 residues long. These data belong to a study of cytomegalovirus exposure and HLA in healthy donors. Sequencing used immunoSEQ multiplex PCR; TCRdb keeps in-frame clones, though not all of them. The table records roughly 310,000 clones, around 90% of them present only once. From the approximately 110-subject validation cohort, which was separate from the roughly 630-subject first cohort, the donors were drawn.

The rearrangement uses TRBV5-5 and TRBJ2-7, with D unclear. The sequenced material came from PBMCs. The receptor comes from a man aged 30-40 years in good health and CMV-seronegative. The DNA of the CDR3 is TGTGCCAGCAGCTTGGGTAGGAGCTCCTACGAGCAGTACTTC. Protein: CASSLGRSSYEQYF. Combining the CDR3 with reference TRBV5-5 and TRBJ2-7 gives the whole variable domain DAGVTQSPTHLIKTRGQQVTLRCSPISGHKSVSWYQQVLGQGPQFIFQYYEKEERGRGNFPDRFSARQFPNYSSELNVNALLLGDSALYLCASSLGRSSYEQYFGPGTRLTVT.